The 21 T cell receptor beta chains presented below share a single source sample, sequenced in a study of PD-L1 blockade in urothelial cancer. Time point: pretreatment peripheral blood. Profiling relied on immunoSEQ multiplex PCR, and the TCRdb table lists in-frame clones only, not all of them. This sample carries roughly 51,000 clones, around 74% of them seen once, and the ten largest clones take about 9.4%. This specimen was PBMCs, taken around atezolizumab (anti-PD-L1) treatment. Source of these receptors: a man in his 70s with urothelial cancer.

This clone occurred once. The chain joins TRBV14 to TRBJ2-1; 8 nucleotides agree with TRBD1. CDR1 is SGHDN and CDR2 is FVKESK in the germline V gene. Trimming cost V 4 bases and J 2 bases; bases outside gene matches: 4. The CDR3 is 15 amino acids. CDR3 bases: TGTGCCAGCAGCCCGGACAGGGTGACCTACAATGAGCAGTTCTTC. Protein product: CASSPDRVTYNEQFF.

The rearrangement links TRBV6-6 to TRBJ2-1, with a weak D call TRBD2 (6 bases). This CDR3 comprises 13 residues. Germline-derived CDR1 and CDR2 are MNHNY and SVGAGI (reference sequence). Trimming cost V 3 bases and J 9 bases, with 12 bases left between them. The DNA of the CDR3 is TGTGCCAGCAGTTATGGGGTCGGGGGTGAGCAGTTCTTC. It codes for CASSYGVGGEQFF.

V and J are TRBV29-1 and TRBJ2-1, with D tentatively TRBD2 (6 bases). CDR1 is SQVTM and CDR2 is ANQGSEA in the germline V gene. CDR3 length: 18 amino acids. Between the trimmed V and J ends, which lost 1 base and 0 bases, there was a span of 19 bases. CDR3 nucleotide sequence: TGCAGCGTTGAAGGCATGAGTACTGGCGGGGCCTCCTACAATGAGCAGTTCTTC. Encoded protein: CSVEGMSTGGASYNEQFF.

The chain links TRBV30 to TRBJ2-3; TRBD2 matches at 10 bases. Germline V gives CDR1 GTSNPN, CDR2 SVGIG (reference sequence). With V trimmed by 3 bases and J by 3 bases, 0 bases remained unmatched. The CDR3 runs 13 residues. The CDR3: CAWRLAGTDTQYF. CDR3 nucleotides: TGTGCCTGGAGACTAGCGGGGACAGATACGCAGTATTTT.

The count of this clone is one. The chain has TRBV10-1 and TRBJ2-1; 12 bases map to TRBD2. The junction had 0 bases not matched to a gene; V was cut back by 2 bases and J by 4 bases. The germline V gene encodes CDR1 WNHNN and CDR2 SYGVQD (reference sequence). This CDR3 region has 15 residues. CDR3 residues: CASSETSGGYNEQFF. The CDR3, as DNA: TGCGCCAGCAGTGAGACTAGCGGGGGGTACAATGAGCAGTTCTTC.

The V and J genes are TRBV6-1 and TRBJ2-2, with D unclear. CDR1 and CDR2 (germline): MNHNS, SASEGT. This CDR3 spans 16 amino acids. Trimming pared 4 bases from V and 0 bases from J, leaving 12 bases between. CDR3 DNA: TGTGCCAGCAGTGTTGACCCGCGGTCGAACACCGGGGAGCTGTTTTTT. Translating it yields CASSVDPRSNTGELFF.

The chain links TRBV5-1 to TRBJ1-4; D remains ambiguous. CDR1 and CDR2 from the germline V gene are SGHRS and YFSETQ. Trimming removed 2 bases at V and 5 bases at J, with 10 bases between. This CDR3 spans 14 amino acids. The CDR3 sequence: CASSLLRGNEKLFF. Here the CDR3 DNA reads TGCGCCAGCAGCTTATTGCGAGGGAATGAAAAACTGTTTTTT.

The chain has TRBV28 and TRBJ2-7, with a possible D match to TRBD1 (6 bases). The CDR3 has 15 amino acids. Trimming pared 6 bases from V and 2 bases from J, leaving 17 bases between. The V gene's germline CDR1 is MDHEN and CDR2 SYDVKM. This CDR3 reads CASSSGTWGTYEQYF. CDR3 in DNA: TGTGCCAGCAGCTCGGGGACATGGGGTACCTACGAGCAGTACTTC. The full variable domain, its missing parts supplied by reference TRBV28 and TRBJ2-7, is DVKVTQSSRYLVKRTGEKVFLECVQDMDHENMFWYRQDPGLGLRLIYFSYDVKMKEKGDIPEGYSVSREKKERFSLILESASTNQTSMYLCASSSGTWGTYEQYFGPGTRLTVT.

The V gene is TRBV6-4, the J gene TRBJ2-2; 8 bases agree with TRBD2. The germline V gene encodes CDR1 MRHNA and CDR2 SNTAGT. V gave up 6 bases and J gave up 6 bases; unmatched junction bases: 12. The length of the CDR3 is 16 residues. CDR3 sequence (DNA): TGTGCCAGCAGAGCGGGGTCAGGACTAGCATCCGGGGAGCTGTTTTTT. Amino acids: CASRAGSGLASGELFF.

This chain connects TRBV28 to TRBJ2-3; D perhaps matches TRBD2 (6 bases). CDR3 length: 14 amino acids. Germline CDR1 and CDR2: MDHEN and SYDVKM. V lost 7 bases and J 1 base, leaving 12 bases between the germline ends. CDR3 DNA sequence: TGTGCCAGCAATCCGGTAGCGGGCACAGATACGCAGTATTTT. It codes for CASNPVAGTDTQYF.

The CDR3 sequence: CASSPTLGGERDTQYF. The CDR3 bases are TGCGCCAGCAGCCCTACCCTCGGGGGGGAACGGGATACGCAGTATTTT. The V gene is TRBV5-1, the J gene TRBJ2-3, with 8 bases lining up with TRBD2. CDR1 is SGHRS and CDR2 is YFSETQ in the germline V gene. Losses at the gene ends were 4 bases for V and 6 bases for J; bases not matched to a gene: 13. The CDR3 runs 16 residues.

The rearrangement links TRBV27 to TRBJ2-1; 10 bases map to TRBD2. Looked up from germline, CDR1 is MNHEY and CDR2 is SMNVEV (reference sequence). The length of the CDR3 is 21 residues. With 0 bases clipped from V and 3 bases from J, the junction kept 17 bases outside the gene matches. The CDR3 protein is CASSLSFRGGIAGGRYNEQFF. In DNA form, the CDR3 reads TGTGCCAGCAGTTTATCCTTTCGGGGTGGGATAGCGGGAGGCCGCTACAATGAGCAGTTCTTC.

This chain's CDR3 is CSVIGRADTQYF. The CDR3 bases are TGCAGCGTGATCGGGAGGGCAGATACGCAGTATTTT. V gene TRBV29-1 combines with J gene TRBJ2-3; TRBD2 matches at 8 bases. J lost 4 bases, V lost 6 bases, and 3 bases had no gene match. The CDR3 has 12 residues. CDR1 and CDR2 (germline): SQVTM, ANQGSEA.

The chain combines TRBV18 with TRBJ1-4; TRBD1 matches at 10 bases. Per germline, CDR1 KGHSH and CDR2 LQKENI. Unmatched junction bases numbered 8, after V lost 5 bases and J lost 5 bases. The CDR3 is 16 amino acids. The CDR3: CASSIVWDRGNEKLFF. In DNA, the CDR3 is TGTGCCAGCTCAATAGTTTGGGACAGGGGAAATGAAAAACTGTTTTTT.

This clone occurred a few times. The chain recombines TRBV6-1 with TRBJ2-3; 10 bases are shared with TRBD2. V shed 11 bases and J 4 bases; nucleotides not matched to a gene: 12. CDR1 and CDR2 (germline): MNHNS, SASEGT. This CDR3 region has 15 residues. The CDR3 loop is CASHQGAGGADTQYF. CDR3 DNA sequence: TGTGCCTCCCATCAGGGAGCGGGAGGGGCAGATACGCAGTATTTT.

This chain joins TRBV28 and TRBJ2-4; D ambiguous. The CDR3 consists of 12 residues. V gave up 2 bases and J gave up 7 bases, with 6 bases separating them. Per the germline V gene, CDR1 is MDHEN and CDR2 is SYDVKM. This CDR3 is CASSLNRNIQYF. The CDR3, as DNA: TGTGCCAGCAGTTTAAATCGGAACATTCAGTACTTC.

This clone was picked up a small number of times. The gene calls are TRBV10-3 and TRBJ1-2; 8 bases fit TRBD1. V shed 2 bases, J shed 5 bases, and the junction held 1 base outside the gene matches. Germline lookup yields CDR1 ENHRY and CDR2 SYGVKD. The CDR3 has 13 residues. The CDR3 spells CAISERQGYGYTF. The DNA for the CDR3 is TGTGCCATCAGTGAGCGACAGGGGTATGGCTACACCTTC.

Details on this clone: One end of the junction fails to match germline, which may point to a read error. The chain has TRBV7-7 and TRBJ2-1; no reliable D call. Germline CDR1 and CDR2: SSHAT and FNYEAQ (reference sequence). CDR3 size: 13 residues. CDR3 residues: CASSLIGSGEQFF. DNA of the CDR3: TGTGCTAGCAGCTTAATCGGTTCTGGTGAGCAGTTCTTC.

The chain is built from TRBV27 and TRBJ1-2; a possible D gene is TRBD1 (6 bases). This CDR3 region has 16 residues. Germline lookup yields CDR1 MNHEY and CDR2 SMNVEV (reference sequence). With 6 bases removed from V and 8 bases from J, the gap between germline ends came to 25 bases. The DNA for the CDR3 is TGTGCCAGCAGCGGACGGAATAACAGGGCTCTCAAAGGCTACACCTTC. As protein: CASSGRNNRALKGYTF.

The rearrangement uses TRBV5-3 and TRBJ1-5; TRBD1 aligns across 11 bases. TRBV5-3 is filed as an ORF, its function uncertain. V was pared by 4 bases and J by 5 bases, with 2 bases of the junction left unmatched. CDR3 length: 14 amino acids. CDR3 sequence: CARSGTGGHQPQHF. CDR3 in DNA: TGTGCCAGAAGCGGGACAGGGGGGCATCAGCCCCAGCATTTT.

The chain carries TRBV19 and TRBJ2-3; 7 bases match TRBD1. The trim removed 6 bases at V and 0 bases at J, leaving 9 bases unmatched. The CDR3 has 16 residues. Germline CDR1 reads LNHDA; CDR2 reads SQIVND (reference sequence). CDR3 in amino acids: CASSIIGTASTDTQYF. The CDR3 DNA follows: TGTGCCAGTAGCATTATCGGGACAGCTAGCACAGATACGCAGTATTTT.